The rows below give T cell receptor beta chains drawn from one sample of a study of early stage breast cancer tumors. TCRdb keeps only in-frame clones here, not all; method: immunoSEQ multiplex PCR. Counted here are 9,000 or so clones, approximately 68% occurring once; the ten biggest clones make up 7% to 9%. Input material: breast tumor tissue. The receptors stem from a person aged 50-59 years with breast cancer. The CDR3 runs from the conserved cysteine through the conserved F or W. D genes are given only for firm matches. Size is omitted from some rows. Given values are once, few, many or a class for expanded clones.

cdr3_aa: CASSYEKQGYEQFF; cdr3_nt: TGCGCCAGCAGCTATGAAAAACAGGGCTATGAGCAGTTCTTC; clone_size: NA; j_call: TRBJ2-1; d_call: NA; v_call: TRBV4-3
cdr3_aa: CASSRRAQGDEQFF; cdr3_nt: TGTGCCAGCAGTCGAAGGGCCCAGGGGGATGAGCAGTTCTTC; clone_size: NA; j_call: TRBJ2-1; d_call: TRBD1; v_call: TRBV7-2
cdr3_aa: CASSTGQGARDGYGYTF; cdr3_nt: TGTGCCAGCAGCACGGGACAGGGGGCGCGGGATGGCTATGGCTACACCTTC; clone_size: NA; j_call: TRBJ1-2; d_call: TRBD1; v_call: TRBV7-6
cdr3_aa: CASSLFGGPDTQYF; cdr3_nt: TGTGCCAGCAGCTTATTTGGGGGCCCAGATACGCAGTATTTT; clone_size: once; j_call: TRBJ2-3; d_call: NA; v_call: TRBV7-3
cdr3_aa: CASSGQEYGYTF; cdr3_nt: TGTGCCAGCAGTGGGCAGGAGTATGGCTACACCTTC; clone_size: few; j_call: TRBJ1-2; d_call: NA; v_call: TRBV6-6
cdr3_aa: CASSLGGDYGYTF; cdr3_nt: TGTGCCAGCAGCTTAGGGGGGGACTATGGCTACACCTTC; clone_size: NA; j_call: TRBJ1-2; d_call: NA; v_call: TRBV7-3
cdr3_aa: CAWRGVRTEAFF; cdr3_nt: TGTGCCTGGAGGGGGGTGCGCACTGAAGCTTTCTTT; clone_size: NA; j_call: TRBJ1-1; d_call: NA; v_call: TRBV30
cdr3_aa: CASSLASRQGSEQYF; cdr3_nt: TGCGCCAGCAGCTTGGCCAGTAGGCAGGGTAGCGAGCAGTACTTC; clone_size: NA; j_call: TRBJ2-7; d_call: NA; v_call: TRBV5-1
cdr3_aa: CASSSGQGAGANVLTF; cdr3_nt: TGCGCCAGCAGCTCAGGACAGGGGGCTGGGGCCAACGTCCTGACTTTC; clone_size: NA; j_call: TRBJ2-6; d_call: TRBD1; v_call: TRBV5-1
cdr3_aa: CASSLDRIYEQYF; cdr3_nt: TGTGCCAGCTCACTGGACAGAATATACGAGCAGTACTTC; clone_size: few; j_call: TRBJ2-7; d_call: NA; v_call: TRBV18
cdr3_aa: CASSAGGLNTEAFF; cdr3_nt: TGTGCCAGCAGTGCGGGGGGCCTGAACACTGAAGCTTTCTTT; clone_size: NA; j_call: TRBJ1-1; d_call: NA; v_call: TRBV6-6
cdr3_aa: CASSLYRKGDEQYF; cdr3_nt: TGTGCCAGCAGTTTATATCGGAAGGGAGACGAGCAGTACTTC; clone_size: NA; j_call: TRBJ2-7; d_call: NA; v_call: TRBV27
cdr3_aa: CASSLGGGLYEQYF; cdr3_nt: TGTGCCAGCAGCTTAGGAGGGGGCCTTTACGAGCAGTACTTC; clone_size: once; j_call: TRBJ2-7; d_call: TRBD1; v_call: TRBV7-2
cdr3_aa: CASSHPARVGELFF; cdr3_nt: TGCGCCAGCAGCCACCCCGCGAGGGTCGGGGAGCTGTTTTTT; clone_size: few; j_call: TRBJ2-2; d_call: NA; v_call: TRBV4-1
cdr3_aa: CASSGEVSGYGYTF; cdr3_nt: TGTGCCAGCAGCGGGGAGGTATCTGGCTATGGCTACACCTTC; clone_size: NA; j_call: TRBJ1-2; d_call: NA; v_call: TRBV5-6
cdr3_aa: CASSEAKGSDWGDEQFF; cdr3_nt: TGTGCCAGCAGTGAAGCGAAGGGTTCGGACTGGGGGGACGAGCAGTTCTTC; clone_size: NA; j_call: TRBJ2-1; d_call: NA; v_call: TRBV2
cdr3_aa: CATAGLSTDTIYF; cdr3_nt: TGTGCCACTGCTGGACTGTCTACAGACACCATATATTTT; clone_size: NA; j_call: TRBJ1-3; d_call: NA; v_call: TRBV19
cdr3_aa: CASSQDRQRQGDTQYF; cdr3_nt: TGCGCCAGCAGCCAAGATAGGCAGCGGCAGGGGGATACGCAGTATTTT; clone_size: once; j_call: TRBJ2-3; d_call: NA; v_call: TRBV4-3
cdr3_aa: CASSLRRVDEQYF; cdr3_nt: TGTGCCAGCAGCTTACGCAGGGTTGACGAGCAGTACTTC; clone_size: NA; j_call: TRBJ2-7; d_call: NA; v_call: TRBV7-2
cdr3_aa: CASSRESNQPQHF; cdr3_nt: TGTGCCAGCAGTCGGGAAAGCAATCAGCCCCAGCATTTT; clone_size: NA; j_call: TRBJ1-5; d_call: NA; v_call: TRBV6-4
cdr3_aa: CASPRGGNEQFF; cdr3_nt: TGTGCCAGCCCCCGGGGCGGGAATGAGCAGTTCTTC; clone_size: large; j_call: TRBJ2-1; d_call: NA; v_call: TRBV6-1
cdr3_aa: CASSTSGNTIYF; cdr3_nt: TGTGCCAGTAGTACCTCCGGAAACACCATATATTTT; clone_size: NA; j_call: TRBJ1-3; d_call: NA; v_call: TRBV19
cdr3_aa: CASSQERVVRTVQETQYF; cdr3_nt: TGTGCCAGCAGCCAAGAGAGGGTGGTCAGGACCGTTCAAGAGACCCAGTACTTC; clone_size: NA; j_call: TRBJ2-5; d_call: NA; v_call: TRBV14
cdr3_aa: CASRGRAGNTIYF; cdr3_nt: TGTGCCAGCAGGGGGCGTGCGGGAAACACCATATATTTT; clone_size: NA; j_call: TRBJ1-3; d_call: NA; v_call: TRBV2
cdr3_aa: CASTTGERTYGYTF; cdr3_nt: TGTGCCAGCACCACCGGCGAGCGGACCTATGGCTACACCTTC; clone_size: NA; j_call: TRBJ1-2; d_call: NA; v_call: TRBV6-5
cdr3_aa: CASSIQGLPTYEQYF; cdr3_nt: TGTGCCAGTAGTATACAGGGTCTACCCACCTACGAGCAGTACTTC; clone_size: NA; j_call: TRBJ2-7; d_call: NA; v_call: TRBV19
cdr3_aa: CASRDRSSPLHF; cdr3_nt: TGTGCCAGCAGGGATCGAAGTTCACCCCTCCACTTT; clone_size: NA; j_call: TRBJ1-6; d_call: NA; v_call: TRBV6-1
cdr3_aa: CASTDYSTALSSGANVLTF; cdr3_nt: TGTGCCAGCACTGACTATTCGACCGCATTAAGCTCTGGGGCCAACGTCCTGACTTTC; clone_size: NA; j_call: TRBJ2-6; d_call: NA; v_call: TRBV27
cdr3_aa: CSVDGTGNTEAFF; cdr3_nt: TGCAGCGTGGACGGGACAGGGAACACTGAAGCTTTCTTT; clone_size: few; j_call: TRBJ1-1; d_call: TRBD1; v_call: TRBV29-1
cdr3_aa: CASFDPRGWTEAFF; cdr3_nt: TGTGCTAGCTTTGACCCCCGGGGGTGGACTGAAGCTTTCTTT; clone_size: once; j_call: TRBJ1-1; d_call: NA; v_call: TRBV10-3
cdr3_aa: CASSLRSSSYEQYF; cdr3_nt: TGTGCCAGCAGCTTAAGGAGCTCGTCCTACGAGCAGTACTTC; clone_size: NA; j_call: TRBJ2-7; d_call: NA; v_call: TRBV7-2
cdr3_aa: CASSERGGTDTQYF; cdr3_nt: TGTGCCAGCAGTGAGCGGGGGGGCACAGATACGCAGTATTTT; clone_size: NA; j_call: TRBJ2-3; d_call: TRBD2; v_call: TRBV6-4
cdr3_aa: CASSEDRGTYEQYF; cdr3_nt: TGTGCCAGCAGTGAGGACAGGGGAACCTACGAGCAGTACTTC; clone_size: NA; j_call: TRBJ2-7; d_call: TRBD1; v_call: TRBV6-1
cdr3_aa: CASSYSTGHEQYF; cdr3_nt: TGTGCCAGCAGCTACTCGACAGGGCACGAGCAGTACTTC; clone_size: few; j_call: TRBJ2-7; d_call: TRBD1; v_call: TRBV7-9
cdr3_aa: CASSVDFGQGPRGGNQPQHF; cdr3_nt: TGTGCCAGCAGCGTAGATTTTGGACAGGGCCCACGCGGGGGCAATCAGCCCCAGCATTTT; clone_size: NA; j_call: TRBJ1-5; d_call: TRBD1; v_call: TRBV9
cdr3_aa: CASSNTSAGYEQYF; cdr3_nt: TGCGCCAGCAGCAACACTAGCGCGGGCTACGAGCAGTACTTC; clone_size: few; j_call: TRBJ2-7; d_call: TRBD2; v_call: TRBV10-1
cdr3_aa: CASSPKISAGGPMEETQYF; cdr3_nt: TGTGCCAGCAGCCCCAAGATTTCGGCGGGGGGGCCGATGGAAGAGACCCAGTACTTC; clone_size: once; j_call: TRBJ2-5; d_call: TRBD2; v_call: TRBV9
cdr3_aa: CASSFETNPTDTQYF; cdr3_nt: TGTGCCAGCAGCTTTGAGACTAACCCCACAGATACGCAGTATTTT; clone_size: NA; j_call: TRBJ2-3; d_call: NA; v_call: TRBV12-1
cdr3_aa: CASTDWGTDTQYF; cdr3_nt: TGTGCCAGCACCGACTGGGGCACAGATACGCAGTATTTT; clone_size: NA; j_call: TRBJ2-3; d_call: NA; v_call: TRBV6-5
cdr3_aa: CASRTQETQYF; cdr3_nt: TGCGCCAGCAGAACTCAAGAGACCCAGTACTTC; clone_size: NA; j_call: TRBJ2-5; d_call: NA; v_call: TRBV5-1